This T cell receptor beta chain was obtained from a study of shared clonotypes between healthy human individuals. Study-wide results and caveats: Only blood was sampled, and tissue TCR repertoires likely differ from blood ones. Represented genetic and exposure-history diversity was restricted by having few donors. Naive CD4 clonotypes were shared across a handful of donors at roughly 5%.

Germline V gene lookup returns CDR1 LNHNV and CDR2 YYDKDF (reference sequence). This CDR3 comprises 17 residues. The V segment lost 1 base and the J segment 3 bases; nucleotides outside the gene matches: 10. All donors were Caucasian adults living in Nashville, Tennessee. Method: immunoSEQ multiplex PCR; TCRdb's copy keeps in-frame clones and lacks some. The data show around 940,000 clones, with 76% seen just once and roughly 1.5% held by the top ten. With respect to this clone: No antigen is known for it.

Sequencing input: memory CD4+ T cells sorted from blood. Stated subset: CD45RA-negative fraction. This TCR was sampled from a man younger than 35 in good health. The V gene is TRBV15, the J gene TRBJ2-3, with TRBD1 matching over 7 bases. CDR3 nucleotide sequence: TGTGCCACCAGCAGAGTTCGACAGGGAAGAGGGACAGATACGCAGTATTTT. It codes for CATSRVRQGRGTDTQYF.